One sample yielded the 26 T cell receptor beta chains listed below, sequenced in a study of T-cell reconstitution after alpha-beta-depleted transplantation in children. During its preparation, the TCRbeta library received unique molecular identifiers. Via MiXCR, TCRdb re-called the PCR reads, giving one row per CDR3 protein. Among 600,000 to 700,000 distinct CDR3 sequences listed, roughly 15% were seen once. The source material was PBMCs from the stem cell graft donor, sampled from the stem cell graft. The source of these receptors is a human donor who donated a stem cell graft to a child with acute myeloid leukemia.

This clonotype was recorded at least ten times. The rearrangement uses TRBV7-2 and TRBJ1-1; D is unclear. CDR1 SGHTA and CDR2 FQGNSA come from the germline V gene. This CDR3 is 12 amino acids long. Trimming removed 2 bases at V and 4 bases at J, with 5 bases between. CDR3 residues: CASSLFSTEAFF. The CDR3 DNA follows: TGTGCCAGCAGCTTATTTAGCACTGAAGCTTTCTTT.

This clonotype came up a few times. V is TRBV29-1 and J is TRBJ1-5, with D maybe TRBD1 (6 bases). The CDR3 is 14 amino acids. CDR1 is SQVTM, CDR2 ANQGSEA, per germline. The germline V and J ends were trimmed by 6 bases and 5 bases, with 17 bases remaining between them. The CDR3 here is CSVPRGLPDQPQHF. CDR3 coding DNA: TGCAGCGTACCCAGGGGCCTTCCAGATCAGCCCCAGCATTTT.

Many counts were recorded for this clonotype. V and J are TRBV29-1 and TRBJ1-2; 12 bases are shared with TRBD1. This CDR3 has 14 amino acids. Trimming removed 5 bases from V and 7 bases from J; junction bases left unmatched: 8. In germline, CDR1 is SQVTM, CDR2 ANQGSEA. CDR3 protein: CSVLGTGGAVGYTF. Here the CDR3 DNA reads TGCAGCGTTTTGGGGACAGGGGGCGCGGTTGGCTACACCTTC.

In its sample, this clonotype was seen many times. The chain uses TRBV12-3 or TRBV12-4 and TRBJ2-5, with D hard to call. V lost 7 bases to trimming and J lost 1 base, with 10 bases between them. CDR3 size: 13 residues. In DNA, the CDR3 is TGTGCCAGCACCTTAGGAACCCAAGAGACCCAGTACTTC. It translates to CASTLGTQETQYF.

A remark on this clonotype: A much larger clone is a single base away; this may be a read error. This CDR3 reads CVSTFGTDAGELFF. The CDR3 DNA is TGCGTCAGCACCTTCGGGACCGACGCCGGGGAGCTGTTTTTT. This chain connects TRBV5-1 to TRBJ2-2; D tentatively fits TRBD1 or TRBD2 (5 bases each). Germline CDR1 is SGHRS and CDR2 is YFSETQ. The CDR3 contains 14 residues.

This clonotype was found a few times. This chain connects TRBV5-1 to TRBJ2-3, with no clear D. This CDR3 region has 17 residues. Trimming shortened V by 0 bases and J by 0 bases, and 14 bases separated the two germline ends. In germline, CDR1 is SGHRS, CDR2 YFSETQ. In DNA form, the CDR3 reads TGCGCCAGCAGCTTGGGGGTGGACGGCCGTAGCACAGATACGCAGTATTTT. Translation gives CASSLGVDGRSTDTQYF.

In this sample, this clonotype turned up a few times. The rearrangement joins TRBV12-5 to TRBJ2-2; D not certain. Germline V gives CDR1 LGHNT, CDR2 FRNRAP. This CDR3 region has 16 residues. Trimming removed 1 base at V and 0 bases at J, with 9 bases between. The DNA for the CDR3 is TGTGCTAGTGGTTTGGGACGGACCGCGAACACCGGGGAGCTGTTTTTT. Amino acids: CASGLGRTANTGELFF.

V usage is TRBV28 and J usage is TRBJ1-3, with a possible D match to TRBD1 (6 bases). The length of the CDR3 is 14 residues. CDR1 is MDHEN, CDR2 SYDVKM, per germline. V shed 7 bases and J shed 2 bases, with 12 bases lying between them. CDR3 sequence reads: CASNAGGTGNTIYF. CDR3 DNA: TGTGCCAGCAACGCGGGGGGCACTGGAAACACCATATATTTT.

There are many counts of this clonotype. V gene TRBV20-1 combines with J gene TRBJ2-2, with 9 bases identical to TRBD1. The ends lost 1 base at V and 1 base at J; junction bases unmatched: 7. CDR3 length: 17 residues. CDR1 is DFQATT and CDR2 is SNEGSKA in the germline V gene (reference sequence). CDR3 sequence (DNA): TGCAGTGCTAGAGCGGAACAGGGGGCCCTGAACACCGGGGAGCTGTTTTTT. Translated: CSARAEQGALNTGELFF.

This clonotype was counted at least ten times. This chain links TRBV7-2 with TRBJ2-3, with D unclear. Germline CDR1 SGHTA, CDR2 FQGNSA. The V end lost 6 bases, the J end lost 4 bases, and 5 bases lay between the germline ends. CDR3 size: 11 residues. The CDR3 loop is CASSRADTQYF. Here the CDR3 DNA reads TGTGCCAGCAGTCGCGCAGATACGCAGTATTTT.

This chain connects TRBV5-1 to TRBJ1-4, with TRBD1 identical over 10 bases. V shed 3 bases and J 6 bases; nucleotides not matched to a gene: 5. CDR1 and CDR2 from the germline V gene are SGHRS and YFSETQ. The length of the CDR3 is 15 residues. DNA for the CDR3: TGCGCCAGCAGCTCATCGACAGGGGGCTATGAAAAACTGTTTTTT. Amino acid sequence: CASSSSTGGYEKLFF.

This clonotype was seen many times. CDR3 sequence (DNA): TGCGCCAGCAGTGAGTTTGGCTTGGGGTCACCCCTCCACTTT. Translation gives CASSEFGLGSPLHF. The rearrangement links TRBV10-1 to TRBJ1-6, with D uncertain. The V and J ends lost 1 base and 10 bases respectively, with 11 bases between them. This CDR3 is 14 amino acids long. Germline lookup yields CDR1 WNHNN and CDR2 SYGVQD (reference sequence).

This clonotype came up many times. The CDR3 region has the DNA TGCAGTGCTGAGCCAGGACAGGGGATTGGTGAGCAGTTCTTC. This sequence encodes CSAEPGQGIGEQFF. The genes are TRBV20-1 and TRBJ2-1; TRBD1 aligns across 9 bases. The V gene end was trimmed by 5 bases and the J gene end by 9 bases; junction bases not matched to a gene: 11. The CDR3 length is 14 residues. Germline V gives CDR1 DFQATT, CDR2 SNEGSKA (reference sequence).

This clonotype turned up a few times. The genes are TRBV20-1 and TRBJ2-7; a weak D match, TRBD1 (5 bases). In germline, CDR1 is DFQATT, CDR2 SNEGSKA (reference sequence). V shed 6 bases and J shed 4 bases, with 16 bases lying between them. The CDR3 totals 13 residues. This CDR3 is CSADGQGGYEQYV. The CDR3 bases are TGCAGTGCCGATGGCCAGGGTGGGTACGAGCAGTACGTC.

The CDR3 here is CASSRVAGRPSTNEKLFF. The CDR3 DNA follows: TGTGCCAGCTCACGGGTCGCAGGGCGTCCGTCAACTAATGAAAAACTGTTTTTT. The chain recombines TRBV18 with TRBJ1-4; perhaps TRBD1 as D (5 bases). CDR1 is KGHSH and CDR2 is LQKENI in the germline V gene. V was cut by 4 bases and J by 0 bases, with 18 bases left in between. CDR3 length equals 18 residues. Drawing the rest from reference TRBV18 and TRBJ1-4, the complete variable domain is NAGVMQNPRHLVRRRGQEARLRCSPMKGHSHVYWYRQLPEEGLKFMVYLQKENIIDESGMPKERFSAEFPKEGPSILRIQQVVRGDSAAYFCASSRVAGRPSTNEKLFFGSGTQLSVL.

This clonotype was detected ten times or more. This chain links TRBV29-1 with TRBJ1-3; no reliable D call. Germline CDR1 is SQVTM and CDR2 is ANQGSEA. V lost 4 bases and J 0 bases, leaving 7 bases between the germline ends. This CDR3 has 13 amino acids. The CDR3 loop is CSVGASSGNTIYF. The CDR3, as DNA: TGCAGCGTTGGGGCGTCCTCTGGAAACACCATATATTTT.

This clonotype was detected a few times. Here the CDR3 reads CASSLGADTVGNTIYF. CDR3 nucleotides: TGTGCCAGCAGCCTAGGAGCGGATACGGTTGGAAACACCATATATTTT. This chain joins TRBV7-6 and TRBJ1-3; D unclear. This CDR3 is 16 amino acids long. CDR1 and CDR2 (germline): SGHVS, FNYEAQ. V lost 5 bases to trimming and J lost 3 bases, with 17 bases between them.

The CDR3 DNA sequence: TGTGCCAGCACCCTTGGGGAGGGGATACCCCTCCACTTT. Protein product: CASTLGEGIPLHF. The chain recombines TRBV27 with TRBJ1-6; tentative D call: TRBD1 (5 bases). The CDR3 is 13 amino acids. The germline CDR1 and CDR2 sequences are MNHEY and SMNVEV (reference sequence). V was cut by 7 bases and J by 12 bases, with 16 bases left in between.

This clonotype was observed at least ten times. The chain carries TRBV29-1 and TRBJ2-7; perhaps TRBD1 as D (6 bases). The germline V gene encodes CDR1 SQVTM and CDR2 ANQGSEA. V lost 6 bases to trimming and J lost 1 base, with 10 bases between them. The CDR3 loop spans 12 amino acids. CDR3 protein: CSVRTDSYEQYF. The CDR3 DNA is TGCAGCGTCAGGACAGATTCCTACGAGCAGTACTTC.

CDR3 loop: CASSLGQADYEQYF. The CDR3 nucleotides are TGCGCCAGCAGCTTGGGACAGGCGGACTACGAGCAGTACTTC. The genes are TRBV5-1 and TRBJ2-7, with D tentatively TRBD1 (6 bases). Germline V gene sequence: CDR1 SGHRS, CDR2 YFSETQ. This CDR3 comprises 14 residues. Trimming removed 0 bases from V and 3 bases from J, with 10 bases in between.

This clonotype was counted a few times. Here the CDR3 reads CSAEPRGGPWNEQFF. In DNA, the CDR3 is TGCAGTGCCGAGCCCCGGGGGGGCCCCTGGAATGAGCAGTTCTTC. V gene TRBV20-1 combines with J gene TRBJ2-1, with 8 bases fitting TRBD2. Losses at the gene ends were 6 bases for V and 7 bases for J; bases not matched to a gene: 14. Germline values: CDR1 DFQATT, CDR2 SNEGSKA (reference sequence). CDR3 length: 15 amino acids.

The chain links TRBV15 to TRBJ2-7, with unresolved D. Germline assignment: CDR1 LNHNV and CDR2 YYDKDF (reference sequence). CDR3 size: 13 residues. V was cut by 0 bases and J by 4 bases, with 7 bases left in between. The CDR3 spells CATSRDRTYEQYF. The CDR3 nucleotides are TGTGCCACCAGCAGAGATCGGACGTACGAGCAGTACTTC.

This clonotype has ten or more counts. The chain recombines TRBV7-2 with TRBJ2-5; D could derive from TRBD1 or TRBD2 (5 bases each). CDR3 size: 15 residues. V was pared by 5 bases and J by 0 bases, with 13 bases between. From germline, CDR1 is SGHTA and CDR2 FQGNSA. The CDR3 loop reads CASSLSWGYQETQYF. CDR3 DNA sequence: TGTGCCAGCAGCCTAAGTTGGGGGTACCAAGAGACCCAGTACTTC.

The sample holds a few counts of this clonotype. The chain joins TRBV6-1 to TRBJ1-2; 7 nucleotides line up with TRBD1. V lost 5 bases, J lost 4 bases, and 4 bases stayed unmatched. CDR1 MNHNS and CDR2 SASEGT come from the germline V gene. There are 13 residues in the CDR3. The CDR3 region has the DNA TGTGCCAGCAGTAAGACAGGGTCCTATGGCTACACCTTC. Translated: CASSKTGSYGYTF.

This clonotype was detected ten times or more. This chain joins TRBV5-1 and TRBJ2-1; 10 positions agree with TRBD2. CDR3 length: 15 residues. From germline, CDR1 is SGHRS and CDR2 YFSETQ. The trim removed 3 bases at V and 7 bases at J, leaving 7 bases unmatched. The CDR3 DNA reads TGCGCCAGCAGCTGGGGCGCTAGCGGGAGTAATGAGCAGTTCTTC. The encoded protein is CASSWGASGSNEQFF.

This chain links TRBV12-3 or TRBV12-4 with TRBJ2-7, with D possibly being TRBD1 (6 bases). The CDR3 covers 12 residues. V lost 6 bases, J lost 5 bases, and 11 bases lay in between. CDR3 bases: TGTGCCAGCAGCGAACAGGGCCACGAGCAGTACTTC. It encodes CASSEQGHEQYF.